Following are 16 T cell receptor beta chains from one sample sequenced in a study of CD8 T cells in ankylosing spondylitis. Study-level findings and limits: It appeared that ankylosing spondylitis blood was characterized by a TCR beta motif of several highly homologous variants.

Antigen specificity for these receptors is unknown. Each CDR3 protein is one row after TCRdb ran MiXCR on the 5' RACE reads. The repertoire holds a few hundred thousand distinct CDR3 sequences, with 20% to 25% as singletons. Sequencing was performed on blood, either unsorted or a sorted T cell fraction (not recorded which). These receptor sequences come from a male donor with ankylosing spondylitis.

The chain couples TRBV7-2 to TRBJ2-7, with 8 bases that match TRBD1. J lost 5 bases, V lost 4 bases, and 10 bases had no gene match. In germline, CDR1 is SGHTA, CDR2 FQGNSA. This CDR3 is built from 15 residues. This CDR3 reads CASSSTGAVFHEQYF. CDR3 nucleotides: TGTGCCAGCAGCTCGACAGGGGCCGTTTTTCACGAGCAGTACTTC.

This clonotype was seen a few times. Its ends do not fully match the called genes, so a read error is possible. The CDR3 DNA is TGTGCTAGCAGCTTTGGCGTTCGAGGCGGGGAGCTGTTTTTT. Amino acid sequence: CASSFGVRGGELFF. The V gene is TRBV7-7, the J gene TRBJ2-2, with D unresolved. Per germline, CDR1 SSHAT and CDR2 FNYEAQ (reference sequence). The CDR3 consists of 14 residues.

In this sample, this clonotype turned up a few times. The chain recombines TRBV6-2 or TRBV6-3 with TRBJ2-1, with 9 bases that match TRBD2. The junction had 4 bases not matched to a gene; V was cut back by 3 bases and J by 4 bases. The CDR3 is 15 residues long. Per germline, CDR1 MNHEY and CDR2 SVGEGT. CDR3 bases: TGTGCCAGCAGTTATTCTAGCGGGGCTTACAATGAGCAGTTCTTC. Translating gives CASSYSSGAYNEQFF.

This clonotype was observed at least ten times. V is TRBV29-1 and J is TRBJ1-5, with a possible D match to TRBD1 (6 bases). Germline lookup yields CDR1 SQVTM and CDR2 ANQGSEA. The V gene lost 4 bases and the J gene lost 6 bases, with 10 bases spanning the gap. The CDR3 is made up of 12 amino acids. The CDR3 is CSVARGGQPQHF. CDR3 sequence (DNA): TGCAGCGTTGCCAGGGGTGGTCAGCCCCAGCATTTT.

The J gene is TRBJ2-1, the V gene TRBV7-3, with 8 bases that match TRBD2. Losses at the gene ends were 1 base for V and 6 bases for J; bases not matched to a gene: 5. The CDR3 runs to 15 residues. Germline CDR1 SGHTA, CDR2 FQGTGA. The CDR3: CASSLRLASRNEQFF. CDR3 sequence (DNA): TGTGCCAGCAGCTTAAGACTAGCGAGTCGCAATGAGCAGTTCTTC.

CDR3 in amino acids: CASSPLSAGFSYEQYF. The CDR3 nucleotides are TGTGCCAGCTCACCACTGAGCGCCGGATTCTCCTACGAGCAGTACTTC. The chain has TRBV18 and TRBJ2-7; D is uncertain. Germline V CDR1 and CDR2: KGHSH, LQKENI. Deletions cut 1 base from V and 0 bases from J, with 13 bases between. CDR3 size: 16 residues.

This clonotype has only one observation. CDR3 protein: CASSPRQLANTEAFF. CDR3 nucleotides: TGCGCCAGCAGCCCCAGACAGCTGGCGAACACTGAAGCTTTCTTT. This rearrangement joins TRBV5-1 to TRBJ1-1; TRBD1 is a possible D gene (5 bases). V was cut by 4 bases and J by 1 base, with 14 bases left in between. CDR1 is SGHRS, CDR2 YFSETQ, per germline. The CDR3 totals 15 residues.

This rearrangement joins TRBV3-1 to TRBJ2-3; 9 bases agree with TRBD2. V lost 1 base, J lost 3 bases, and 2 bases stayed unmatched. The CDR3 contains 15 residues. Germline V gene lookup returns CDR1 LGHDT and CDR2 YNNKEL (reference sequence). The CDR3 sequence is CASSQGTSVTDTQYF. The CDR3 nucleotides read TGTGCCAGCAGCCAAGGGACTAGCGTTACAGATACGCAGTATTTT.

The chain links TRBV5-6 to TRBJ2-2; unclear D gene. This CDR3 region has 14 residues. V was trimmed by 7 bases and J by 2 bases, leaving 12 bases between them. Looked up from germline, CDR1 is SGHDT and CDR2 is YYEEEE. The CDR3 protein is CASGSGPNTGELFF. CDR3 nucleotide sequence: TGTGCCAGCGGCTCCGGACCCAACACCGGGGAGCTGTTTTTT.

This clonotype was detected a few times. The chain carries TRBV30 and TRBJ1-5, with D uncertain. V lost 5 bases to trimming and J lost 0 bases, with 11 bases between them. The CDR3 length is 14 residues. Per germline, CDR1 GTSNPN and CDR2 SVGIG (reference sequence). The CDR3 DNA is TGTGCCTGGTCTCAGGCATATAGCAATCAGCCCCAGCATTTT. It translates to CAWSQAYSNQPQHF.

The chain joins TRBV6-1 to TRBJ1-2; possible D gene TRBD1, 5 bases. The CDR3 is 16 amino acids. Per germline, CDR1 MNHNS and CDR2 SASEGT. Trimming took off 6 bases at V and 4 bases at J, with 21 bases between the two ends. CDR3 sequence: CASSGTLGPRVYGYTF. The CDR3 bases are TGTGCCAGCAGCGGAACTTTGGGGCCTCGGGTCTATGGCTACACCTTC.

V is TRBV5-1 and J is TRBJ2-7; unclear D gene. Germline V CDR1 and CDR2: SGHRS, YFSETQ. The length of the CDR3 is 12 residues. Trimming cost V 2 bases and J 7 bases, with 10 bases left between them. The CDR3: CASSLLGMEQYF. The CDR3 DNA reads TGCGCCAGCAGCTTACTGGGAATGGAGCAGTACTTC.

The J gene is TRBJ2-2, the V gene TRBV10-3; 9 bases fit TRBD1. V shed 10 bases, J shed 6 bases, and the junction held 6 bases outside the gene matches. The length of the CDR3 is 13 residues. Per the germline V gene, CDR1 is ENHRY and CDR2 is SYGVKD. The DNA of the CDR3 is TGTGCCACCACGACAGGGGGGTCCGGGGAGCTGTTTTTT. The encoded protein is CATTTGGSGELFF.

There are a few counts of this clonotype. The chain joins TRBV19 to TRBJ1-2, with D possibly matching TRBD1 (5 bases). V lost 6 bases and J lost 4, with 21 bases in between. In germline, CDR1 is LNHDA, CDR2 SQIVND (reference sequence). CDR3 size: 16 residues. The CDR3 DNA sequence: TGTGCCAGTAGACCCGGACATCCCCAAAAGAGCTATGGCTACACCTTC. Protein sequence: CASRPGHPQKSYGYTF. Looking up the rest from reference TRBV19 and TRBJ1-2 gives the full variable domain: DGGITQSPKYLFRKEGQNVTLSCEQNLNHDAMYWYRQDPGQGLRLIYYSQIVNDFQKGDIAEGYSVSREKKESFPLTVTSAQKNPTAFYLCASRPGHPQKSYGYTFGSGTRLTVV.

V gene TRBV5-1 combines with J gene TRBJ2-1, with 10 positions matching TRBD1. The CDR3 has 16 residues. Germline CDR1 is SGHRS and CDR2 is YFSETQ. V lost 0 bases and J lost 4; bases outside the gene matches: 4. DNA of the CDR3: TGCGCCAGCAGCTTGGGTGGGACAGGGGATTACAATGAGCAGTTCTTC. Translating it yields CASSLGGTGDYNEQFF.

This clonotype was found a few times. The chain has TRBV5-1 and TRBJ2-7; 7 bases map to TRBD2. V lost 1 base, J lost 1 base, and 5 bases stayed unmatched. The CDR3 extends over 15 amino acids. Germline CDR1 reads SGHRS; CDR2 reads YFSETQ. CDR3 in amino acids: CASSLWPSGSYEQYF. As DNA, the CDR3 is TGCGCCAGCAGCTTGTGGCCTAGCGGATCCTACGAGCAGTACTTC.